This T cell receptor (beta chain) came from a study of blood T cells in healthy people across ages. For the second PCR, which ran for about 7 to 11 cycles, a sample-barcoded 5' primer and a J-beta primer mix were used. TCRdb passed the 5' RACE reads through MiXCR, listing each CDR3 protein once. The table has 700,000 to 800,000 distinct CDR3 sequences, 40% to 45% seen once. The study's findings and limits: Per million T cells, TCR beta diversity dropped about linearly as age rose.

As concerns this clonotype: No antigen is known for it.

From germline, CDR1 is SGDLS and CDR2 YYNGEE. The CDR3 runs to 15 residues. J gave up 5 bases and V 3 bases, and 7 bases lay outside the gene matches. This rearrangement joins TRBV9 to TRBJ2-5, with 10 bases identical to TRBD2. The sequence was obtained from a woman in her sixties or seventies in good health. Sequenced material: blood. This CDR3 is CASSDPAGGVETQYF. Here the CDR3 DNA reads TGTGCCAGCAGCGATCCAGCGGGAGGGGTCGAGACCCAGTACTTC.